Given below is one TCR beta chain in context. This receptor's antigen is unknown. Base qualities are not provided; no much larger clone lies one nucleotide away. This sample is part of a study of brain T cells in children with intractable seizures (dated by TCRdb to the early 2020s). Some background on the complete study: Resected brain tissue from 45 to 60 pediatric epilepsy surgery cases was first screened for immune gene transcripts using a NanoString immunology panel. About 70% of the 12 selected surgery cases also had pre-surgery blood sequenced, which left four cases with brain tissue only.

Read against the paper, the sample's time point label means: blood from clinic visit 5 months post-surgery; TSC patient then seizure free. Surgery cases with the highest brain T cell transcript signatures were selected for TCR beta chain sequencing of brain tissue and, where available, blood. Before surgery, patients had received at least one anti-epileptic drug. TCR-sequenced patients were children with drug-resistant epilepsy due to tuberous sclerosis complex, focal cortical dysplasia, Rasmussen encephalitis or hemimegalencephaly. Bulk genomic DNA was isolated from unsorted brain tissue and whole blood using the Monarch genomic DNA purification kit. Overall study results and their limits: Because pre- and post-surgery blood were sequenced to different depths, clones absent from the pre-surgery sample may reflect undersampling. Viral specificity was inferred solely from CDR3 sequence similarity, and the HCMV serostatus of the patients was not known.

CDR1 and CDR2 were assigned from the germline V gene as MDHEN and SYDVKM. V is clipped by 3 bases and J by 3 bases, and the sequence between their germline boundaries is 12 bases long. From the cysteine through the phenylalanine, the CDR3 covers 14 amino acids. The sequence is cut down to CDR3 DNA, 42 bases in frame from base 1. The immunoSEQ assay was used to generate TCR beta chain sequences from genomic DNA. As for the authors' bioinformatics: Any CDR3 sequence that did not begin with the conserved framework cysteine at position 104 was removed by hand. To get clonality, the normalized Shannon's Diversity Index was subtracted from one, giving values from 0 (maximal diversity) to 1 (oligoclonal). Differences in the frequency of the same CDR3 between samples, such as brain versus blood, were assessed with chi-squared comparison-of-proportions tests. Public clonotypes were identified by searching immuneACCESS, and similarity to known antiviral clonotypes was assessed with the VDJdb browser. TCRdb obtained this table from immuneACCESS and retained in-frame rearrangements with V and J assigned. These tables miss some clones; where compared with another copy, unresolved V genes account for less than half of the shortfall, and the remainder is unexplained. For V, J and clone size, that table is used; D and trimming come from the DNA. This sample is represented by about 340,000 clones; nearly 95% of them were singletons. About 6% of the sample is taken by the ten largest.

Sequenced material: peripheral blood, taken approximately 5 months after surgery. This sequence was found in a boy under two years old with tuberous sclerosis and intractable seizures. The chain is encoded by TRBV28 joined to TRBJ2-7, and TRBD2 may be the D gene, going by 6 matching bases. The CDR3 corresponds to CASSLRGIYYEQYF. The DNA sequence reads TGTGCCAGCAGTTTGCGCGGGATTTACTACGAGCAGTACTTC.